A single sample is the source of the 27 T cell receptor beta chains below, sequenced in a study of blood T cell repertoires in COVID-19. Measured with immunoSEQ multiplex PCR; TCRdb has only the in-frame clones, and not every one. The sample lists approximately 230,000 clones; almost 90% were seen once. The sample taken for sequencing was PBMCs or T cells enriched from blood (not recorded which). The receptor source for this set is a woman aged 45-60 years with acute COVID-19.

This chain connects TRBV27 to TRBJ2-7; 7 bases match TRBD1. Germline CDR1 MNHEY, CDR2 SMNVEV (reference sequence). The CDR3 is made up of 13 amino acids. Trimming removed 6 bases from V and 3 bases from J; junction bases left unmatched: 5. The CDR3, as DNA: TGTGCCAGCAGAACTGGGACAGTCTACGAGCAGTACTTC. It translates to CASRTGTVYEQYF.

The chain is built from TRBV11-1 and TRBJ2-1; weak D call: TRBD2 (6 bases). From germline, CDR1 is SGHAT and CDR2 FQDESV (reference sequence). The length of the CDR3 is 16 residues. Deletions cut 6 bases from V and 4 bases from J, with 19 bases between. CDR3 loop: CASSSIAGAGYNEQFF. CDR3 nucleotide sequence: TGTGCCAGCAGTTCCATCGCTGGGGCGGGATACAATGAGCAGTTCTTC.

The chain is built from TRBV28 and TRBJ2-3; 9 nucleotides match TRBD2. CDR1 and CDR2 (germline): MDHEN, SYDVKM. The CDR3 sequence is 14 residues long. J lost 5 bases, V lost 2 bases, and 2 bases had no gene match. CDR3 sequence (DNA): TGTGCCAGCAGTTTACTAGCGGGATTAGATACGCAGTATTTT. This gives the protein CASSLLAGLDTQYF.

The chain employs TRBV24-1 and TRBJ2-5; 7 nucleotides match TRBD1. The V and J ends lost 2 bases and 2 bases, in that order; junction bases with no gene match: 4. CDR1 KGHDR and CDR2 SFDVKD come from the germline V gene. The CDR3 sequence is 15 residues long. CDR3 sequence reads: CATSDSRDRQETQYF. The CDR3, as DNA: TGTGCCACCAGTGATTCCCGGGACAGACAAGAGACCCAGTACTTC.

The chain couples TRBV2 to TRBJ2-3; 7 bases agree with TRBD1. The CDR3 runs 13 residues. The germline CDR1 and CDR2 sequences are SNHLY and FYNNEI. Trimming cost V 8 bases and J 5 bases; bases outside gene matches: 7. The CDR3 region is CASLRQGEDTQYF. The CDR3, as DNA: TGTGCCAGCCTTAGACAGGGTGAAGATACGCAGTATTTT. Combining the CDR3 with reference TRBV2 and TRBJ2-3 gives the whole variable domain EPEVTQTPSHQVTQMGQEVILRCVPISNHLYFYWYRQILGQKVEFLVSFYNNEISEKSEIFDDQFSVERPDGSNFTLKIRSTKLEDSAMYFCASLRQGEDTQYFGPGTRLTVL.

CDR3 sequence: CASSYSLAGGYEQYF. CDR3 coding DNA: TGTGCCAGCAGTTACTCACTAGCGGGAGGCTACGAGCAGTACTTC. This chain uses TRBV6-5 with TRBJ2-7; 12 nucleotides agree with TRBD2. CDR3 length equals 15 residues. After removal of 0 bases from V and 3 bases from J, the junction contained 0 bases not matched to a gene. Germline V lookup: CDR1 MNHEY, CDR2 SVGAGI.

The chain couples TRBV28 to TRBJ2-1; D might be TRBD2 (6 bases). V gave up 3 bases and J gave up 7 bases, with 22 bases separating them. The CDR3 is made up of 17 amino acids. From germline, CDR1 is MDHEN and CDR2 SYDVKM. The CDR3 coding sequence is TGTGCCAGCAGTTTCCCCTTCGAGGAGGGAGGATTAAATGAGCAGTTCTTC. Its protein product is CASSFPFEEGGLNEQFF.

The chain recombines TRBV7-6 with TRBJ2-3; the match to TRBD2 covers 9 bases. The germline V gene has CDR1 SGHVS and CDR2 FNYEAQ. The CDR3 contains 16 residues. V was pared by 5 bases and J by 2 bases, with 8 bases of the junction left unmatched. CDR3 protein: CASSRPTSGFTDTQYF. For the CDR3, the DNA is TGTGCCAGCAGCCGCCCGACTAGCGGCTTCACAGATACGCAGTATTTT.

The V gene is TRBV28, the J gene TRBJ2-6; D might be TRBD1 (5 bases). This CDR3 has 13 amino acids. V lost 7 bases, J lost 4 bases, and 8 bases lay in between. Germline values: CDR1 MDHEN, CDR2 SYDVKM. The CDR3 sequence is CASTPGGANVLTF. The CDR3 bases are TGTGCCAGCACCCCAGGGGGGGCCAACGTCCTGACTTTC.

V usage is TRBV10-3 and J usage is TRBJ1-3, with 9 bases that match TRBD1. Per the germline V gene, CDR1 is ENHRY and CDR2 is SYGVKD. The CDR3 contains 14 residues. Trimming at V came to 4 bases and at J to 7 bases, leaving 5 bases not matched to a gene. This chain's CDR3 is CAISGGQGRNTIYF. In DNA, the CDR3 is TGTGCCATCAGTGGGGGACAGGGTAGGAACACCATATATTTT.

This chain joins TRBV24-1 and TRBJ2-3; no definite D call. V lost 9 bases to trimming and J lost 2 bases, with 14 bases between them. CDR1 is KGHDR, CDR2 SFDVKD, per germline. The CDR3 runs 14 residues. The CDR3 loop is CATVFSYPTDTQYF. The CDR3 DNA sequence: TGTGCCACCGTGTTTAGCTATCCCACAGATACGCAGTATTTT.

The chain is built from TRBV28 and TRBJ2-3; 7 bases agree with TRBD2. Germline V gene lookup returns CDR1 MDHEN and CDR2 SYDVKM. Losses at the gene ends were 10 bases for V and 5 bases for J; bases not matched to a gene: 6. There are 12 residues in the CDR3. The CDR3 spells CATREGKDTQYF. The CDR3 DNA is TGTGCCACTAGGGAGGGCAAAGATACGCAGTATTTT.

CDR3 amino acids: CASSFTRGLGVNTEAFF. CDR3 coding DNA: TGCGCCAGCAGCTTCACAAGGGGGCTAGGAGTGAACACTGAAGCTTTCTTT. The chain links TRBV5-1 to TRBJ1-1; TRBD1 matches 7 bases. Germline lookup yields CDR1 SGHRS and CDR2 YFSETQ. CDR3 size: 17 residues. Trimming took 2 bases from V and 0 from J; bases not matched to a gene: 10. Full variable domain (missing parts from reference TRBV5-1 and TRBJ1-1): KAGVTQTPRYLIKTRGQQVTLSCSPISGHRSVSWYQQTPGQGLQFLFEYFSETQRNKGNFPGRFSGRQFSNSRSEMNVSTLELGDSALYLCASSFTRGLGVNTEAFFGQGTRLTVV.

This chain links TRBV7-9 with TRBJ1-2, with D possibly matching TRBD1 (6 bases). CDR1 and CDR2 (germline): SEHNR, FQNEAQ (reference sequence). Trimming took off 3 bases at V and 4 bases at J, with 9 bases between the two ends. CDR3 length: 13 amino acids. For the CDR3, the DNA is TGTGCCAGCAGCTTTTACAGGGCCTATGGCTACACCTTC. This codes for CASSFYRAYGYTF. The whole variable domain, filled in from reference TRBV7-9 and TRBJ1-2, reads DTGVSQNPRHKITKRGQNVTFRCDPISEHNRLYWYRQTLGQGPEFLTYFQNEAQLEKSRLLSDRFSAERPKGSFSTLEIQRTEQGDSAMYLCASSFYRAYGYTFGSGTRLTVV.

This clone is a singleton in its sample. V and J are TRBV11-2 and TRBJ2-7; 11 bases line up with TRBD2. Germline values: CDR1 SGHAT, CDR2 FQNNGV. The CDR3 extends over 18 amino acids. V lost 5 bases and J lost 6; bases outside the gene matches: 18. In DNA form, the CDR3 reads TGTGCCAGCAGCGGCAGGCTAGCGGGAGGTTTTGGGGATCTCGAGCAGTACTTC. This encodes CASSGRLAGGFGDLEQYF.

This sequence joins TRBV5-1 and TRBJ2-5; no clear D gene. CDR3 length equals 13 residues. Germline CDR1 SGHRS, CDR2 YFSETQ. Trimming took off 5 bases at V and 1 base at J, with 9 bases between the two ends. CDR3 loop: CASRLRTQETQYF. The CDR3, as DNA: TGCGCCAGCAGACTGAGAACCCAAGAGACCCAGTACTTC.

The chain employs TRBV28 and TRBJ1-2; TRBD1 might be the D (5 bases). Trimming pared 4 bases from V and 9 bases from J, leaving 12 bases between. The CDR3 extends over 12 amino acids. The germline gives CDR1 MDHEN, CDR2 SYDVKM. CDR3 bases: TGTGCCAGCAGTTATCAGGGTTTTAGCTACACCTTC. Translated, it gives CASSYQGFSYTF.

This chain connects TRBV18 to TRBJ1-2, with 7 bases lining up with TRBD1. Germline CDR1 is KGHSH and CDR2 is LQKENI. With 4 bases clipped from V and 3 bases from J, the junction kept 5 bases outside the gene matches. This CDR3 comprises 14 residues. The CDR3 here is CASSRQGADYGYTF. The CDR3 DNA is TGTGCCAGCTCACGACAGGGAGCCGACTATGGCTACACCTTC.

This chain joins TRBV2 and TRBJ1-1; 8 bases agree with TRBD1. This CDR3 contains 14 residues. The V and J ends lost 8 bases and 8 bases, in that order; junction bases with no gene match: 13. Germline loops: CDR1 SNHLY, CDR2 FYNNEI. The CDR3 nucleotides read TGTGCCAGCCTCCTTGACAGGGGTAGTCCAGAAGCTTTCTTT. Encoded protein: CASLLDRGSPEAFF.

The chain recombines TRBV19 with TRBJ2-1; TRBD2 agrees at 11 bases. CDR3 length: 15 amino acids. Trimming at V came to 4 bases and at J to 4 bases, leaving 3 bases not matched to a gene. Per the germline V gene, CDR1 is LNHDA and CDR2 is SQIVND (reference sequence). For the CDR3, the DNA is TGTGCCAGTAGTAAGACTAGCGGGGCGTACAATGAGCAGTTCTTC. Protein: CASSKTSGAYNEQFF.

The chain combines TRBV21-1 with TRBJ1-6; the table's D call of TRBD1 was not tested on the DNA. TRBV21-1 is noted as a pseudogene. CDR3 length equals 15 residues. CDR3 in amino acids: CASSKVPFRNSPLHF. As DNA, the CDR3 is TGTGCCAGCAGCAAAGTCCCTTTCAGAAATTCACCCCTCCACTTT.

This clone has only a few counts. This chain uses TRBV7-9 with TRBJ1-2; 7 bases fit TRBD1. J lost 4 bases, V lost 7 bases, and 9 bases had no gene match. The CDR3 runs to 14 residues. Germline assignment: CDR1 SEHNR and CDR2 FQNEAQ (reference sequence). CDR3 DNA sequence: TGTGCCAGCACCCCCGGGACAGACTTCTATGGCTACACCTTC. Protein sequence: CASTPGTDFYGYTF.

The chain is built from TRBV18 and TRBJ2-3, with 10 bases aligning to TRBD1. The V gene's germline CDR1 is KGHSH and CDR2 LQKENI. The CDR3 length is 16 residues. V was pared by 3 bases and J by 4 bases, with 7 bases of the junction left unmatched. CDR3 amino acids: CASSPLGQGVPDTQYF. The CDR3, as DNA: TGTGCCAGCTCACCCCTCGGACAGGGGGTCCCAGATACGCAGTATTTT.

A single count supports this clone. J is TRBJ2-7 and V is TRBV28; no clear D gene. The germline CDR1 and CDR2 sequences are MDHEN and SYDVKM. This CDR3 spans 12 amino acids. V lost 8 bases to trimming and J lost 0 bases, with 8 bases between them. The DNA for the CDR3 is TGTGCCAGCGGTAGCAGCTCCTACGAGCAGTACTTC. Translated: CASGSSSYEQYF.

The rearrangement uses TRBV7-8 and TRBJ2-1, with 8 bases aligning to TRBD1. The trim removed 1 base at V and 6 bases at J, leaving 5 bases unmatched. Per the germline V gene, CDR1 is SGHVS and CDR2 is FQNEAQ. CDR3 length: 15 residues. In DNA form, the CDR3 reads TGTGCCAGCAGCTTAGTCGGGACAGGCGGCAATGAGCAGTTCTTC. Encoded protein: CASSLVGTGGNEQFF.

The chain combines TRBV11-3 with TRBJ2-3; 9 positions agree with TRBD1. The CDR3 sequence is 16 residues long. CDR1 is SGHNT and CDR2 is YENEEA in the germline V gene. V lost 2 bases and J lost 4; bases outside the gene matches: 7. The CDR3 sequence is CASSLSPGQGSDTQYF. Written as DNA, the CDR3 is TGTGCCAGCAGCTTAAGCCCGGGACAGGGATCAGATACGCAGTATTTT.

The table lists this clone with a count of one. This sequence joins TRBV7-2 and TRBJ2-3; D uncertain. V was pared by 5 bases and J by 4 bases, with 10 bases between. This CDR3 region has 13 residues. The germline V gene has CDR1 SGHTA and CDR2 FQGNSA. CDR3 protein: CASSRYSADTQYF. CDR3 sequence (DNA): TGTGCCAGCAGCCGATATAGTGCAGATACGCAGTATTTT. Full variable domain (missing parts from reference TRBV7-2 and TRBJ2-3): GAGVSQSPSNKVTEKGKDVELRCDPISGHTALYWYRQSLGQGLEFLIYFQGNSAPDKSGLPSDRFSAERTGGSVSTLTIQRTQQEDSAVYLCASSRYSADTQYFGPGTRLTVL.